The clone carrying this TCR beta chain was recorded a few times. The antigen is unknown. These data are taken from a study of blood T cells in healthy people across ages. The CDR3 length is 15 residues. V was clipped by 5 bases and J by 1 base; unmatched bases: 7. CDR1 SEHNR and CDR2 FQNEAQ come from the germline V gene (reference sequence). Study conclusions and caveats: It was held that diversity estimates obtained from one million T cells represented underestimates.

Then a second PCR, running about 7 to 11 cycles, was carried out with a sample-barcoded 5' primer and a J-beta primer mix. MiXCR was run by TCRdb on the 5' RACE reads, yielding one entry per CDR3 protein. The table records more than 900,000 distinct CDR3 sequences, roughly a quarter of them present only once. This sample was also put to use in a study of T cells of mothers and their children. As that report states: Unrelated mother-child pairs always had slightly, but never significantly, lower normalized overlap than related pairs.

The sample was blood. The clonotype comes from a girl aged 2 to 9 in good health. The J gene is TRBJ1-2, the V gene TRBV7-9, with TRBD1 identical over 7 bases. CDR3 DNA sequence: TGTGCCAGCAGCCCATTGGGACAGCTTAACTATGGCTACACCTTC. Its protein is CASSPLGQLNYGYTF.